Listed below are T cell receptor beta chains from one sample, sequenced in a study of T cell responses to AZD1222 COVID-19 vaccine. The repertoire was sequenced with immunoSEQ multiplex PCR; TCRdb's copy has only in-frame clones and lacks some. This sample has about 150,000 clones, with approximately 86% found just once. The material sequenced was peripheral blood, taken after recovery from COVID-19. The source of these receptors is an adult who had recovered from COVID-19. Each CDR3 is given without its conserved first and last residue. The order of the fields is CDR3 length, V gene, D gene, clone size, J gene, CDR3 protein. The D gene is left open where the match is weak. Size tells how often a clone was seen (once, few, many) or the class of an expanded clone, and some rows leave it out.

length: 12; V: TRBV27; D: TRBD1; size: -; J: TRBJ1-5; CDR3: ASRWTGGHQPQH
length: 12; V: TRBV9; D: -; size: -; J: TRBJ2-7; CDR3: ASSVGSGSYEQY
length: 12; V: TRBV4-1; D: -; size: -; J: TRBJ1-3; CDR3: ASSQASSGNTIY
length: 15; V: TRBV5-1; D: TRBD2; size: -; J: TRBJ2-7; CDR3: ASSSGLAGGHSYEQY
length: 13; V: TRBV27; D: TRBD1; size: once; J: TRBJ2-1; CDR3: ASSSDRSGYNEQF
length: 14; V: TRBV18; D: TRBD1; size: once; J: TRBJ1-2; CDR3: ASSTRKGQGNYGYT
length: 12; V: TRBV7-3; D: TRBD1; size: -; J: TRBJ1-1; CDR3: ASSDTGGNTEAF
length: 11; V: TRBV28; D: TRBD1; size: -; J: TRBJ1-2; CDR3: ASSSQGWYGYT
length: 16; V: TRBV19; D: -; size: -; J: TRBJ1-1; CDR3: ASSIAAGAGFWNTEAF
length: 14; V: TRBV19; D: -; size: -; J: TRBJ2-6; CDR3: ASSPGAGVGANVLT
length: 12; V: TRBV5-1; D: -; size: -; J: TRBJ2-4; CDR3: ASGPGTTADIQY
length: 12; V: TRBV3-1/TRBV3-2; D: -; size: -; J: TRBJ1-1; CDR3: ASSQDLGNTEAF
length: 12; V: TRBV28; D: -; size: -; J: TRBJ2-7; CDR3: ASSLLVGTYEQY
length: 13; V: TRBV7-3; D: -; size: -; J: TRBJ2-5; CDR3: ASSLTTGMGETQY
length: 12; V: TRBV2; D: TRBD1; size: -; J: TRBJ1-6; CDR3: ASSYTGEDSPLH
length: 13; V: TRBV9; D: -; size: -; J: TRBJ1-5; CDR3: ASSPSGEWNQPQH
length: 11; V: TRBV29-1; D: -; size: -; J: TRBJ1-4; CDR3: SVESGGDEKLF
length: 16; V: TRBV4-3; D: TRBD1; size: -; J: TRBJ2-7; CDR3: ASSQDLAGGLLEDEQY
length: 13; V: TRBV4-2; D: TRBD1; size: -; J: TRBJ2-7; CDR3: ASSQAGTGSYEQY
length: 11; V: TRBV6-2/TRBV6-3; D: -; size: -; J: TRBJ2-7; CDR3: ASSYRGGQQQY
length: 15; V: TRBV11-2; D: TRBD1; size: few; J: TRBJ1-1; CDR3: ASSLGGRQGRNTEAF
length: 14; V: TRBV7-2; D: -; size: once; J: TRBJ2-2; CDR3: ASSLPGGPRTGELF
length: 11; V: TRBV5-4; D: -; size: -; J: TRBJ2-3; CDR3: ASSLDPTDTQY
length: 11; V: TRBV9; D: -; size: -; J: TRBJ1-3; CDR3: ASSVDSGNTIY
length: 11; V: TRBV6-2/TRBV6-3; D: -; size: -; J: TRBJ1-2; CDR3: ASSLRAHYGYT
length: 11; V: TRBV20-1; D: -; size: -; J: TRBJ1-2; CDR3: SASVLGQPSYT
length: 12; V: TRBV7-3; D: -; size: -; J: TRBJ2-3; CDR3: ASSSTGAVDTQY
length: 12; V: TRBV18; D: -; size: -; J: TRBJ1-1; CDR3: ASSPDRTNTEAF
length: 10; V: TRBV29-1; D: -; size: -; J: TRBJ1-1; CDR3: SVVRQHTEAF
length: 12; V: TRBV3-1/TRBV3-2; D: TRBD1; size: -; J: TRBJ1-2; CDR3: ASSSPGQGSGYT
length: 13; V: TRBV5-6; D: TRBD2; size: -; J: TRBJ2-7; CDR3: ASSWGGRLSYEQY
length: 12; V: TRBV28; D: -; size: -; J: TRBJ1-2; CDR3: ASSFPDRPYGYT
length: 13; V: TRBV5-1; D: -; size: -; J: TRBJ2-7; CDR3: ASSLSGTRTYEQY
length: 13; V: TRBV10-3; D: TRBD1; size: -; J: TRBJ2-5; CDR3: AISAQGAEGETQY
length: 11; V: TRBV6-2/TRBV6-3; D: -; size: -; J: TRBJ1-1; CDR3: ASSYRTNTEAF
length: 11; V: TRBV5-1; D: -; size: -; J: TRBJ1-4; CDR3: ASSAQWGGELF
length: 11; V: TRBV11-2; D: -; size: -; J: TRBJ2-7; CDR3: ASSGGDLYEQY
length: 14; V: TRBV19; D: -; size: -; J: TRBJ1-2; CDR3: ASSTGWAISDYGYT
length: 10; V: TRBV3-1/TRBV3-2; D: -; size: -; J: TRBJ1-2; CDR3: ASSQLKGGYT
length: 15; V: TRBV7-6; D: -; size: -; J: TRBJ1-3; CDR3: ASSLGATGFSGNTIY
length: 12; V: TRBV2; D: TRBD2; size: -; J: TRBJ2-7; CDR3: ASIRTSGLREQY
length: 11; V: TRBV10-3; D: -; size: -; J: TRBJ2-7; CDR3: AISDNSLDEQY
length: 15; V: TRBV13; D: -; size: -; J: TRBJ2-3; CDR3: ASSPSSTGPSTDTQY
length: 13; V: TRBV4-1; D: TRBD1; size: -; J: TRBJ1-5; CDR3: ASSYWTGPNQPQH
length: 11; V: TRBV3-1/TRBV3-2; D: -; size: -; J: TRBJ2-7; CDR3: ASSQDRNYEQY
length: 10; V: TRBV6-5; D: -; size: -; J: TRBJ1-1; CDR3: ATRRQNTEAF
length: 10; V: TRBV25-1; D: TRBD2; size: -; J: TRBJ2-1; CDR3: ASSLAVNEQF
length: 12; V: TRBV6-4; D: -; size: -; J: TRBJ2-3; CDR3: ASSFKASTDTQY
length: 14; V: TRBV23-1; D: -; size: -; J: TRBJ1-1; CDR3: ASSQSRGACDTEAF
length: 11; V: TRBV28; D: -; size: -; J: TRBJ2-3; CDR3: ASSPRSPDTQY
length: 13; V: TRBV9; D: -; size: -; J: TRBJ1-2; CDR3: ASSVSVTAVDGYT
length: 9; V: TRBV27; D: -; size: -; J: TRBJ2-7; CDR3: ASRDTYEQY
length: 13; V: TRBV6-5; D: TRBD1; size: -; J: TRBJ1-5; CDR3: ASTDRQGEGQPQH